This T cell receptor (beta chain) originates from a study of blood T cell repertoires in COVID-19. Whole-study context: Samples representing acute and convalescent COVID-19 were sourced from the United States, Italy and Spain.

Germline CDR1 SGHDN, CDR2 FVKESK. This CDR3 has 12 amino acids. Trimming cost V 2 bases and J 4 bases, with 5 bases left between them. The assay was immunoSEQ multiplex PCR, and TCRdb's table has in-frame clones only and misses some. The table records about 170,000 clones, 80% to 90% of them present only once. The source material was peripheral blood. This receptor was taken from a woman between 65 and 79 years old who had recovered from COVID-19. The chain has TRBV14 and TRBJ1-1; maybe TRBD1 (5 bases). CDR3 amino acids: CASSQQGTEAFF. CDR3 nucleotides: TGTGCCAGCAGCCAACAGGGCACTGAAGCTTTCTTT.